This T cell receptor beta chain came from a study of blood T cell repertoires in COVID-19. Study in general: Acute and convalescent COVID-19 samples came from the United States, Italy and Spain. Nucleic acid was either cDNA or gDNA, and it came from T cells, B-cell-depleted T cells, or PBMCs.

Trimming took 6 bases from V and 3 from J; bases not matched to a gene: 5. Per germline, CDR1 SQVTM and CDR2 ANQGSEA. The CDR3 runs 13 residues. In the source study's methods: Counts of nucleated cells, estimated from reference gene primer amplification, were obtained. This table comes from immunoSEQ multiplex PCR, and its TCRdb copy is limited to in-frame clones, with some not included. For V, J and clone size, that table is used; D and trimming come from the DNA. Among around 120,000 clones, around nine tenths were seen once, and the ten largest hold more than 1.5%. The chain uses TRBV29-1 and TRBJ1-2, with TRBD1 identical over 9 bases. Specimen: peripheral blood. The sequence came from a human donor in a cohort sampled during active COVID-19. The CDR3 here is CSVAGTGYYGYTF. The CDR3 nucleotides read TGCAGCGTAGCCGGGACAGGGTACTATGGCTACACCTTC.